This entry describes one TCR beta chain. The data were obtained in a study of beta chain features in type 1 diabetes. Overall study: Across the samples, roughly 98 million sorted cells were examined in total.

Via the markers CD45RO/CCR7/CD25/CD127/CD95/CD27, stem cell-like memory, regulatory, central memory and naive CD4+ cells were sorted. The CDR3 sequence is 13 residues long. V lost 4 bases, J lost 7 bases, and 11 bases lay in between. CDR1 SGHNT and CDR2 YYREEE come from the germline V gene (reference sequence). cDNA synthesis used the whole RNA isolate, giving expressed TCRB sequences. The average read count of naive, central memory and regulatory T cell samples was around 3.6 million. Profiling relied on immunoSEQ multiplex PCR, and the TCRdb table lists in-frame clones only, not all of them. The table shows 350,000 or so clones, with about 19% occurring only once.

This receptor was taken from a woman aged 18-29 years in good health. Sequencing input: naive CD4+ T cells from blood. The chain employs TRBV5-4 and TRBJ2-2, with D possibly TRBD2 on 5 matching bases. The CDR3 bases are TGTGCCAGCAGCCGACCCGCGGGCGGGGAGCTGTTTTTT. Its translation: CASSRPAGGELFF. Using reference TRBV5-4 and TRBJ2-2 for the parts outside the CDR3, the full variable domain is ETGVTQSPTHLIKTRGQQVTLRCSSQSGHNTVSWYQQALGQGPQFIFQYYREEENGRGNFPPRFSGLQFPNYSSELNVNALELDDSALYLCASSRPAGGELFFGEGSRLTVL.